These 18 T cell receptor beta chains were sequenced from one sample in a study of blood T cell repertoires in COVID-19. The method was immunoSEQ multiplex PCR; TCRdb's version includes in-frame clones alone and lacks a portion of them. The table shows fewer than 200,000 clones, with 70% to 90% occurring only once. Material for sequencing was peripheral blood. The receptor source for this set is a woman aged 55-70 years with COVID-19, enrolled during active disease.

This sequence joins TRBV29-1 and TRBJ2-1, with TRBD1 as a possible D gene (5 bases). Trimming took 6 bases from V and 0 from J, leaving 12 bases between them. Germline CDR1 is SQVTM and CDR2 is ANQGSEA. The CDR3 spans 14 residues. As DNA, the CDR3 is TGCAGCGTGGCAGGGCAGAGCTCCTACAATGAGCAGTTCTTC. Encoded protein: CSVAGQSSYNEQFF.

The chain carries TRBV5-1 and TRBJ2-3; possibly TRBD1 for D (5 bases). CDR1 is SGHRS, CDR2 YFSETQ, per germline. The CDR3 has 15 amino acids. Trimming took 2 bases from V and 3 from J, leaving 13 bases between them. The CDR3: CASSFSQGGTDTQYF. The CDR3, as DNA: TGCGCCAGCAGCTTTTCTCAGGGTGGGACAGATACGCAGTATTTT.

This sequence joins TRBV2 and TRBJ1-5; TRBD1 agrees at 7 bases. The germline CDR1 and CDR2 sequences are SNHLY and FYNNEI. V shed 1 base and J 5 bases; nucleotides not matched to a gene: 8. This CDR3 contains 16 residues. The CDR3 region is CASSEVVGRGDQPQHF. The CDR3 coding sequence is TGTGCCAGCAGTGAAGTAGTCGGCAGGGGGGATCAGCCCCAGCATTTT.

The CDR3 region has the DNA TGTGCCAGTAGTATAGGCGGGAGGGCCGTAGCAAGCATTCAGTACTTC. It yields the protein CASSIGGRAVASIQYF. V usage is TRBV19 and J usage is TRBJ2-4; 9 bases match TRBD2. CDR1 LNHDA and CDR2 SQIVND come from the germline V gene (reference sequence). Trimming at V came to 1 base and at J to 9 bases, leaving 10 bases not matched to a gene. The CDR3 consists of 16 residues.

The rearrangement uses TRBV11-2 and TRBJ1-2; D perhaps matches TRBD1 (6 bases). The CDR3 covers 13 residues. Germline loops: CDR1 SGHAT, CDR2 FQNNGV. V lost 1 base and J lost 10, with 13 bases in between. The CDR3 bases are TGTGCCAGCAGCTTAGGCCAGGGGTTATACTACACCTTC. It translates to CASSLGQGLYYTF. Based on the CDR3 plus reference TRBV11-2 and TRBJ1-2, the full variable domain is EAGVAQSPRYKIIEKRQSVAFWCNPISGHATLYWYQQILGQGPKLLIQFQNNGVVDDSQLPKDRFSAERLKGVDSTLKIQPAKLEDSAVYLCASSLGQGLYYTFGSGTRLTVV.

The chain links TRBV7-9 to TRBJ1-4; D is ambiguous. Germline V CDR1 and CDR2: SEHNR, FQNEAQ (reference sequence). The CDR3 spans 12 residues. Between the trimmed V and J ends, which lost 1 base and 14 bases, there was a span of 11 bases. CDR3 sequence (DNA): TGTGCCAGCAGCTTAGTGGGCCCTTTGCTGTTTTTT. Its translation is CASSLVGPLLFF.

The rearrangement links TRBV10-3 to TRBJ1-1, with 8 bases identical to TRBD1. Losses at the gene ends were 1 base for V and 5 bases for J; bases not matched to a gene: 6. CDR1 and CDR2 (germline): ENHRY, SYGVKD. This CDR3 has 15 residues. The CDR3 DNA sequence: TGTGCCATCAGTGAGTTTTCGACAGGGGTAACTGAAGCTTTCTTT. Protein: CAISEFSTGVTEAFF.

This chain links TRBV3-1 (or the pseudogene TRBV3-2) with TRBJ1-1; the D gene is possibly TRBD1 (5 bases). Trimming left V 1 base short and J 3 bases short, with 12 bases between. The CDR3 loop spans 15 amino acids. Germline V gene lookup returns CDR1 LGHDT and CDR2 YNNKEL (reference sequence). As DNA, the CDR3 is TGTGCCAGCAGCCAAGTGGAGGGAGGGGACACTGAAGCTTTCTTT. This encodes CASSQVEGGDTEAFF.

This chain uses TRBV27 with TRBJ2-7, with D possibly TRBD1 on 6 matching bases. V shed 4 bases and J shed 0 bases, with 7 bases lying between them. The length of the CDR3 is 13 residues. The germline V gene encodes CDR1 MNHEY and CDR2 SMNVEV (reference sequence). The chain's CDR3 is CASSSQGSYEQYF. The DNA of the CDR3 is TGTGCCAGCAGTTCACAGGGCTCCTACGAGCAGTACTTC.

The chain couples TRBV25-1 to TRBJ1-6, with 12 bases aligning to TRBD1. Germline V gene data show CDR1 as MGHDK and CDR2 as SYGVNS. The V segment lost 3 bases and the J segment 9 bases; nucleotides outside the gene matches: 9. The CDR3 sequence is 17 residues long. The CDR3 DNA sequence: TGTGCCAGCAGTGACCTTGGGGGGACAGGGGGCTTTTCACCCCTCCACTTT. As protein: CASSDLGGTGGFSPLHF.

The V and J genes are TRBV5-1 and TRBJ2-3, with 15 bases that match TRBD2. Germline loops: CDR1 SGHRS, CDR2 YFSETQ. The CDR3 totals 19 residues. V shed 1 base, J shed 3 bases, and the junction held 9 bases outside the gene matches. CDR3 DNA sequence: TGCGCCAGCAGCTTGTGGACTAGCGGGGGGGCCGGGGAAACAGATACGCAGTATTTT. Translated, it gives CASSLWTSGGAGETDTQYF.

The CDR3, as DNA: TGTGCCACCAGTGAAGACCCAAAGAGGAATGGCTACACCTTC. Amino acid sequence: CATSEDPKRNGYTF. V usage is TRBV24-1 and J usage is TRBJ1-2; D unclear. The CDR3 has 14 residues. V lost 4 bases, J lost 6 bases, and 14 bases lay in between. Germline loops: CDR1 KGHDR, CDR2 SFDVKD.

As concerns this clone: Other DNA sequences in this sample translate to the same CDR3. The chain employs TRBV5-1 and TRBJ1-3; D is possibly TRBD1 (6 bases). Germline CDR1 reads SGHRS; CDR2 reads YFSETQ. The CDR3 contains 14 residues. V was pared by 3 bases and J by 0 bases, with 7 bases between. CDR3 DNA: TGCGCCAGCAGCTCACAGGGCTCTGGAAACACCATATATTTT. Translated, it gives CASSSQGSGNTIYF.

This rearrangement joins TRBV5-6 to TRBJ1-3; D not resolved. Germline lookup yields CDR1 SGHDT and CDR2 YYEEEE. This CDR3 comprises 13 residues. V was shortened by 2 bases and J by 4 bases, with 7 bases between the two germline ends. Here the CDR3 DNA reads TGTGCCAGCAGCTTACCGGGGGGAAACACCATATATTTT. Protein product: CASSLPGGNTIYF.

This clone was seen a handful of times. This rearrangement joins TRBV19 to TRBJ1-5, with D possibly being TRBD1 (6 bases). Germline values: CDR1 LNHDA, CDR2 SQIVND (reference sequence). The CDR3 spans 16 residues. V lost 2 bases to trimming and J lost 4 bases, with 15 bases between them. CDR3 in DNA: TGTGCCAGTAGTATATATTGGGGGCAGGGGAATCAGCCCCAGCATTTT. Translated: CASSIYWGQGNQPQHF.

The chain recombines TRBV18 with TRBJ2-3, with no clear D. CDR1 and CDR2 from the germline V gene are KGHSH and LQKENI. The CDR3 consists of 14 residues. Deletions cut 6 bases from V and 4 bases from J, with 14 bases between. The CDR3 loop reads CASSPSAKPDTQYF. The CDR3 DNA is TGTGCCAGCTCGCCAAGTGCGAAACCAGATACGCAGTATTTT.

The V gene is TRBV19, the J gene TRBJ1-2; TRBD1 matches 8 bases. CDR3 length: 13 residues. Trimming removed 4 bases from V and 5 bases from J; junction bases left unmatched: 3. The germline V gene encodes CDR1 LNHDA and CDR2 SQIVND (reference sequence). CDR3 loop: CASSTRDRYGYTF. The CDR3 bases are TGTGCCAGTAGTACCCGGGACAGGTATGGCTACACCTTC.

This chain connects TRBV29-1 to TRBJ1-1; no reliable D call. The CDR3 is made up of 12 amino acids. The germline V gene encodes CDR1 SQVTM and CDR2 ANQGSEA. Trimming cost V 2 bases and J 5 bases, with 9 bases left between them. The CDR3: CSVERGRTEAFF. In DNA, the CDR3 is TGCAGCGTTGAACGGGGAAGGACTGAAGCTTTCTTT.